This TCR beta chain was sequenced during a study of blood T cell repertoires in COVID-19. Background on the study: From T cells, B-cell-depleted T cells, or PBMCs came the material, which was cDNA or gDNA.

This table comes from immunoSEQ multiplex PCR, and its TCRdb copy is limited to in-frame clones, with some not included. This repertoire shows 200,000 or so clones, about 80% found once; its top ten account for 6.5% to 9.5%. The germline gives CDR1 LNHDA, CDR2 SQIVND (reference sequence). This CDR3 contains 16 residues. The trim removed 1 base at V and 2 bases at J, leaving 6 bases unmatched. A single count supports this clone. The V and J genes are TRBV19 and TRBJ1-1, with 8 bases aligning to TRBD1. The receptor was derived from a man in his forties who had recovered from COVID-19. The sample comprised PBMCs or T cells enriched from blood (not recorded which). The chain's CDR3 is CASSIGRGRENTEAFF. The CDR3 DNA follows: TGTGCCAGTAGTATAGGCAGGGGGCGAGAAAACACTGAAGCTTTCTTT.